Presented here are 8 T cell receptor beta chains from one specimen sequenced in a study of T cells in Graves' hyperthyroidism and ophthalmopathy. The CDR3 regions of TCR beta were amplified from RNA transcripts. First-round RT-PCR targeting the TCR CDR3 was performed with the HTBI primer set. In TCRdb, the multiplex PCR reads were re-called with MiXCR into one record per CDR3 protein. Found here are nearly 600,000 distinct CDR3 sequences, more than 11% of them singletons; the top ten hold roughly 5.5%. The material sequenced was blood. The receptors shown here come from a woman in her 30s with Graves' hyperthyroidism that later progressed to Graves' ophthalmopathy.

Ten or more counts support this clonotype. The rearrangement joins TRBV15 to TRBJ2-2; TRBD2 might be the D (5 bases). The V end was cut by 0 bases, the J end by 5 bases, with 10 bases between. The CDR3 spans 15 residues. Germline CDR1 is LNHNV and CDR2 is YYDKDF (reference sequence). The CDR3, as DNA: TGTGCCACCAGCAGAGATGCGGGCGGGACCGGGGAGCTGTTTTTT. Protein sequence: CATSRDAGGTGELFF.

This clonotype was recorded many times. The CDR3 region is CASRPTIGQGRYGYTF. DNA of the CDR3: TGTGCCAGCAGACCCACCATTGGGCAGGGCCGCTATGGCTACACCTTC. This sequence joins TRBV12-3 or TRBV12-4 and TRBJ1-2; TRBD1 might be the D (5 bases). This CDR3 region has 16 residues. V lost 6 bases, J lost 4 bases, and 21 bases lay in between.

This clonotype showed up many times. This chain links TRBV30 with TRBJ2-7; D uncertain. Germline V gene data show CDR1 as GTSNPN and CDR2 as SVGIG (reference sequence). Trimming left V 2 bases short and J 1 base short, with 3 bases between. The CDR3 spans 11 residues. This chain's CDR3 is CAWSYSYEQYF. CDR3 in DNA: TGTGCCTGGAGTTATTCCTACGAGCAGTACTTC. Complete variable domain (other parts from reference TRBV30 and TRBJ2-7): SQTIHQWPATLVQPVGSPLSLECTVEGTSNPNLYWYRQAAGRGLQLLFYSVGIGQISSEVPQNLSASRPQDRQFILSSKKLLLSDSGFYLCAWSYSYEQYFGPGTRLTVT.

This clonotype was found a few times. This chain connects TRBV7-9 to TRBJ2-1; 7 nucleotides agree with TRBD1. The CDR3 is 13 residues long. Trimming removed 8 bases from V and 1 base from J; junction bases left unmatched: 2. The germline CDR1 and CDR2 sequences are SEHNR and FQNEAQ (reference sequence). CDR3 residues: CASRGQSYNEQFF. CDR3 DNA sequence: TGTGCCAGCCGGGGACAGTCCTACAATGAGCAGTTCTTC.

In its sample, this clonotype was seen many times. This sequence joins TRBV10-3 and TRBJ2-3, with 7 bases lining up with TRBD1. Germline loops: CDR1 ENHRY, CDR2 SYGVKD. The ends lost 9 bases at V and 1 base at J; junction bases unmatched: 7. The CDR3 has 14 amino acids. CDR3: CAIKTGDGTDTQYF. DNA of the CDR3: TGTGCCATTAAAACAGGGGATGGCACAGATACGCAGTATTTT.

As concerns this clonotype: The junction departs from germline at one end; a sequencing error may be responsible. The chain recombines TRBV5-4 with TRBJ1-1; D possibly corresponds to TRBD1 (6 bases). The CDR3 length is 14 residues. The germline CDR1 and CDR2 sequences are SGHNT and YYREEE (reference sequence). CDR3 DNA sequence: TGTGCCAGCACCCTAACAGGGACGAACACTAAAGCTTTCTTT. Protein sequence: CASTLTGTNTKAFF.

This clonotype was seen ten or more times. The chain recombines TRBV15 with TRBJ1-2; no reliable D call. The CDR3 consists of 13 residues. With 3 bases removed from V and 4 bases from J, the gap between germline ends came to 9 bases. Looked up from germline, CDR1 is LNHNV and CDR2 is YYDKDF (reference sequence). The CDR3 loop reads CATSSSSGYGYTF. The CDR3 region has the DNA TGTGCCACCAGCAGCTCATCGGGCTATGGCTACACCTTC.

This clonotype was recorded only once. A much larger clone is a single base away; this may be a read error. The chain links TRBV12-5 to TRBJ2-5; D assignment may be TRBD1 or TRBD2 (7 bases each). The CDR3 is 18 amino acids. The V gene's germline CDR1 is LGHNT and CDR2 FRNRAP. V was pared by 0 bases and J by 5 bases, with 22 bases between. CDR3 DNA: TGTGCTAGTGGTTTGGTACAGAAGCAGGGCAGGGGGGGTGAGACCCAGTACTTC. It yields the protein CASGLVQKQGRGGETQYF.